This TCR beta chain was captured by sequencing in a study of identical twins. Findings of the study overall: Conclusions leaned on cross-sectional statistical analysis and did not track the same donors over time. Insertions were fewer in abundant cord blood beta clonotypes, whereas memory repertoires showed none of this pattern.

Only healthy Caucasians were included as donors. Turning to this clonotype: As yet, its antigen is unknown.

Per germline, CDR1 SGHVS and CDR2 FNYEAQ. Trimming stripped 1 base from V and 4 bases from J, with 10 bases between. The CDR3 has 15 residues. Template switching (which added a universal primer site) was used, and cDNA carried unique molecular identifiers. One entry per CDR3 protein results from TCRdb running MiXCR on the 5' RACE reads. Seen here are approximately 220,000 distinct CDR3 sequences, 6.5% to 8.5% observed once, and the top ten hold 1.5% to 2.5%. This same sample was also part of a study on yellow fever vaccine responses in identical twins.

The rearrangement joins TRBV7-6 to TRBJ2-2; perhaps TRBD2 as D (6 bases). Material: memory (CD45RO+) T cells sorted from blood. This TCR derives from a woman in her late teens or twenties in good health. The CDR3 DNA sequence: TGTGCCAGCAGCTTAGGTAGCGGCCCCACCGGGGAGCTGTTTTTT. This codes for CASSLGSGPTGELFF.